A single sample is the source of the 21 T cell receptor beta chains below, sequenced in a study of blood T cells in healthy people across ages (dated by TCRdb to the mid-2010s). Library creation used 5' RACE. Instrument used: Illumina HiSeq 2500. A second PCR of about 6 to 12 cycles was run with a J-beta primer mix and a sample-barcoded 5' primer. Clones were called with MiXCR by TCRdb after fastp trimmed the public reads at Q25, and only in-frame beta chains were retained. CDR3 protein sequences are deduplicated, and each keeps its most common genes and DNA. The sample table records roughly 560,000 distinct CDR3 sequences; under 30% of these occur just once. 8.7% of the sample comes from the top ten. The sample also formed part of further work on T cells of mothers and their children.

The sample comprised blood. The origin of the receptors is a boy aged 5-17 years in good health.

V is TRBV9 and J is TRBJ2-5; D uncertain. The germline gives CDR1 SGDLS, CDR2 YYNGEE. This CDR3 comprises 13 residues. V lost 0 bases and J 5 bases, leaving 8 bases between the germline ends. CDR3 amino acids: CASSVDRMETQYF. The CDR3 DNA sequence: TGTGCCAGCAGCGTAGATCGGATGGAGACCCAGTACTTC.

This clonotype occurred a few times. The genes are TRBV20-1 and TRBJ1-1, with TRBD1 matching 8 bases. Germline CDR1 and CDR2: DFQATT and SNEGSKA (reference sequence). CDR3 length: 15 residues. After removal of 3 bases from V and 3 bases from J, the junction contained 9 bases not matched to a gene. Written as DNA, the CDR3 is TGCAGTGCTAGGCCCCGGACAGGGAGGTACACTGAAGCTTTCTTT. This codes for CSARPRTGRYTEAFF.

This clonotype came up once. The rearrangement joins TRBV20-1 to TRBJ1-6, with TRBD1 as a possible D gene (5 bases). The CDR3 consists of 13 residues. CDR1 is DFQATT, CDR2 SNEGSKA, per germline (reference sequence). Trimming pared 6 bases from V and 9 bases from J, leaving 15 bases between. The CDR3 region is CSARDQTGSPLHF. CDR3 coding DNA: TGCAGTGCGAGGGACCAAACAGGTTCACCCCTCCACTTT.

The genes are TRBV28 and TRBJ2-3; D is uncertain. Trimming took off 3 bases at V and 10 bases at J, with 11 bases between the two ends. CDR3 length: 12 residues. Germline CDR1 and CDR2: MDHEN and SYDVKM. The CDR3 is CASSFGQTPQYF. The CDR3 nucleotides are TGTGCCAGCAGTTTCGGTCAAACCCCGCAGTATTTT.

The chain is built from TRBV20-1 and TRBJ1-5; TRBD1 matches at 7 bases. V shed 0 bases and J 2 bases; nucleotides not matched to a gene: 4. CDR1 is DFQATT and CDR2 is SNEGSKA in the germline V gene (reference sequence). This CDR3 has 15 residues. The CDR3 is CSARETGRRNQPQHF. The CDR3 DNA follows: TGCAGTGCTAGAGAGACAGGGAGGCGCAATCAGCCCCAGCATTTT.

The CDR3 coding sequence is TGCAGTGCTCCCGGGACTAGCGGGGATAGCACAGATACGCAGTATTTT. It is translated as CSAPGTSGDSTDTQYF. The chain links TRBV20-1 to TRBJ2-3; TRBD2 matches 13 bases. The V and J ends lost 5 bases and 0 bases, in that order; junction bases with no gene match: 5. The germline gives CDR1 DFQATT, CDR2 SNEGSKA (reference sequence). This CDR3 contains 16 residues.

The table lists this clonotype with a few counts. The chain couples TRBV4-2 to TRBJ1-2, with a weak D call TRBD1 (5 bases). CDR3 size: 15 residues. Germline V CDR1 and CDR2: LGHNA, YNFKEQ. Trimming shortened V by 4 bases and J by 2 bases, and 14 bases separated the two germline ends. This chain's CDR3 is CASSRDSGDNYGYTF. CDR3 DNA: TGTGCCAGCAGCCGAGACAGTGGCGACAACTATGGCTACACCTTC.

V is TRBV2 and J is TRBJ2-7; tentatively, D is TRBD1 or TRBD2 (5 bases each). The length of the CDR3 is 15 residues. The germline V gene has CDR1 SNHLY and CDR2 FYNNEI. Trimming took off 1 base at V and 3 bases at J, with 13 bases between the two ends. The CDR3 here is CASSEVEGRSYEQYF. For the CDR3, the DNA is TGTGCCAGCAGTGAAGTAGAGGGACGGAGCTACGAGCAGTACTTC.

The table lists this clonotype with a few counts. This rearrangement joins TRBV7-2 to TRBJ2-7, with D unresolved. Germline V lookup: CDR1 SGHTA, CDR2 FQGNSA. The CDR3 is made up of 12 amino acids. V lost 5 bases and J 6 bases, leaving 11 bases between the germline ends. DNA for the CDR3: TGTGCCAGCAGCACCCTCGCAGGCGAGCAGTACTTC. It yields the protein CASSTLAGEQYF.

In this sample, this clonotype turned up a few times. CDR3 sequence (DNA): TGTGCCAGCAGTTACTCGATCCAGCGGGAGGGCCCGGTCGAGCAGTACTTC. The encoded protein is CASSYSIQREGPVEQYF. J is TRBJ2-7 and V is TRBV6-5; 10 bases map to TRBD2. The CDR3 is 17 residues long. V dropped 0 bases and J dropped 6; count of bases not matched to a gene: 11. In germline, CDR1 is MNHEY, CDR2 SVGAGI.

This clonotype showed up just a few times. The V and J genes are TRBV6-5 and TRBJ2-5; D remains unclear. Germline values: CDR1 MNHEY, CDR2 SVGAGI. With 3 bases removed from V and 5 bases from J, the gap between germline ends came to 13 bases. The CDR3 sequence is 14 residues long. The CDR3 here is CASSYQRPVETQYF. CDR3 sequence (DNA): TGTGCCAGCAGTTATCAGCGACCGGTGGAGACCCAGTACTTC.

The gene calls are TRBV13 and TRBJ2-5; 8 bases are shared with TRBD2. CDR3 length equals 13 residues. CDR1 is PRHDT, CDR2 FYEKMQ, per germline (reference sequence). The ends lost 3 bases at V and 3 bases at J; junction bases unmatched: 0. CDR3: CASSLTSEETQYF. In DNA form, the CDR3 reads TGTGCCAGCAGCTTGACTAGCGAAGAGACCCAGTACTTC.

This chain connects TRBV7-6 to TRBJ2-1, with 7 bases lining up with TRBD2. V trimming: 1 base; J trimming: 6 bases; junction bases outside the gene matches: 6. Per the germline V gene, CDR1 is SGHVS and CDR2 is FNYEAQ. This CDR3 is 15 amino acids long. The DNA of the CDR3 is TGTGCCAGCAGCTTAGAACTAGCGCGGTCCAATGAGCAGTTCTTC. Translated: CASSLELARSNEQFF.

This clonotype has just a few counts. The rearrangement uses TRBV20-1 and TRBJ1-4; possible D gene TRBD1, 6 bases. This CDR3 contains 14 residues. Trimming took off 6 bases at V and 2 bases at J, with 13 bases between the two ends. CDR1 and CDR2 from the germline V gene are DFQATT and SNEGSKA (reference sequence). The CDR3 region is CSAQQGRTNEKLFF. The CDR3 DNA sequence: TGCAGTGCCCAACAGGGTAGGACTAATGAAAAACTGTTTTTT.

There are a few counts of this clonotype. The chain employs TRBV28 and TRBJ2-7, with 8 bases lining up with TRBD1. After removal of 4 bases from V and 2 bases from J, the junction contained 4 bases not matched to a gene. The CDR3 totals 14 residues. The germline CDR1 and CDR2 sequences are MDHEN and SYDVKM. The CDR3 region is CASSSTGDTYEQYF. The CDR3 DNA reads TGTGCCAGCAGTTCGACAGGGGATACCTACGAGCAGTACTTC.

A few counts support this clonotype. This chain uses TRBV2 with TRBJ1-1; D not certain. CDR3 length: 18 amino acids. The germline gives CDR1 SNHLY, CDR2 FYNNEI. V lost 2 bases, J lost 1 base, and 20 bases lay in between. CDR3 sequence reads: CASSEFYFRAGRNTEAFF. Written as DNA, the CDR3 is TGTGCCAGCAGTGAATTTTACTTTAGGGCCGGCAGGAACACTGAAGCTTTCTTT. The full variable domain, its missing parts supplied by reference TRBV2 and TRBJ1-1, is EPEVTQTPSHQVTQMGQEVILRCVPISNHLYFYWYRQILGQKVEFLVSFYNNEISEKSEIFDDQFSVERPDGSNFTLKIRSTKLEDSAMYFCASSEFYFRAGRNTEAFFGQGTRLTVV.

The sample holds a few counts of this clonotype. The chain recombines TRBV6-2 or TRBV6-3 with TRBJ1-2; TRBD1 aligns across 8 bases. Trimming removed 0 bases from V and 6 bases from J; junction bases left unmatched: 6. Per the germline V gene, CDR1 is MNHEY and CDR2 is SVGEGT. The CDR3 runs 15 residues. CDR3 bases: TGTGCCAGCAGTTACTCGAGTGACAGGGGAGATGGCTACACCTTC. It yields the protein CASSYSSDRGDGYTF.

The chain combines TRBV13 with TRBJ2-1; 8 bases fit TRBD1. J gave up 3 bases and V 5 bases, and 6 bases lay outside the gene matches. The CDR3 extends over 15 amino acids. Germline V lookup: CDR1 PRHDT, CDR2 FYEKMQ (reference sequence). The CDR3 sequence: CASSKQGEDYNEQFF. The CDR3 DNA sequence: TGTGCCAGCAGCAAACAGGGGGAAGACTACAATGAGCAGTTCTTC.

This clonotype was counted between two and nine times. V gene TRBV6-5 combines with J gene TRBJ2-7; the D gene could be TRBD1 or TRBD2 (5 bases each). The germline V gene encodes CDR1 MNHEY and CDR2 SVGAGI. The CDR3 runs to 14 residues. V shed 3 bases and J shed 4 bases, with 13 bases lying between them. The CDR3: CASSYGGMRYEQYF. CDR3 sequence (DNA): TGTGCCAGCAGTTATGGGGGTATGAGATACGAGCAGTACTTC.

Only a few counts were recorded for this clonotype. This sequence joins TRBV7-2 and TRBJ1-2; D is possibly TRBD1 (5 bases). Between the trimmed V and J ends, which lost 1 base and 8 bases, there was a span of 11 bases. Germline V gene sequence: CDR1 SGHTA, CDR2 FQGNSA. CDR3 length: 13 residues. The CDR3 DNA reads as TGTGCCAGCAGCTTAGACGGGGGATGGGGCTACACCTTC. This gives the protein CASSLDGGWGYTF.

V is TRBV12-3 or TRBV12-4 and J is TRBJ2-7, with D possibly matching TRBD1 (6 bases). The CDR3 contains 16 residues. Trimming left V 5 bases short and J 6 bases short, with 23 bases between. CDR3 DNA: TGTGCCAGCAGTCACCCGGTGGGGGCGGGTTTCCTCGAGCAGTACTTC. Encoded protein: CASSHPVGAGFLEQYF.